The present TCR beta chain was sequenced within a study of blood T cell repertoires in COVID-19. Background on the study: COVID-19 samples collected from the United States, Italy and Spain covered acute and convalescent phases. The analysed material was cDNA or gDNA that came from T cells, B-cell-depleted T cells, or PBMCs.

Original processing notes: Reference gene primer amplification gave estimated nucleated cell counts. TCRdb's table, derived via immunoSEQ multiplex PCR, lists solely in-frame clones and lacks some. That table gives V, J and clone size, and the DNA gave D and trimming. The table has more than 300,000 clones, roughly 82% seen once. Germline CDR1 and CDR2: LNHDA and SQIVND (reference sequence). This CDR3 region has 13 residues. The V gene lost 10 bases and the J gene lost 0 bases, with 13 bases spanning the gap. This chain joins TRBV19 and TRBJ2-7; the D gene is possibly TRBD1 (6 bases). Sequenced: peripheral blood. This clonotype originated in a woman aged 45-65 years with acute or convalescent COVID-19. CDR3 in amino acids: CATEGQNSYEQYF. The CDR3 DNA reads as TGTGCCACCGAAGGACAGAACTCCTACGAGCAGTACTTC. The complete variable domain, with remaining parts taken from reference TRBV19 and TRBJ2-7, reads DGGITQSPKYLFRKEGQNVTLSCEQNLNHDAMYWYRQDPGQGLRLIYYSQIVNDFQKGDIAEGYSVSREKKESFPLTVTSAQKNPTAFYLCATEGQNSYEQYFGPGTRLTVT.